This T cell receptor beta chain came from a study of siplizumab effects on memory and regulatory T cells. The repertoire was sequenced with immunoSEQ multiplex PCR; TCRdb's copy has only in-frame clones and lacks some. Here the sample spans thousands of clones, approximately 60% being singletons. CDR1 and CDR2 from the germline V gene are LGHNA and YSLEER. The CDR3 loop spans 13 amino acids. Sequenced material: effector memory CD8+ T cells sorted from blood. Subset defined: unstimulated CD8+ effector memory T cells. The genes are TRBV4-3 and TRBJ2-5; no clear D gene. The DNA end is more similar to TRBJ2-7, so the J call may be wrong. This receptor was obtained from a human donor in good health. The CDR3 here is CASSYSAGFEQYF. The CDR3 DNA sequence: TGCGCCAGCAGCTACTCCGCTGGGTTCGAGCAGTACTTC.